These 20 T cell receptor beta chains originate from one sample sequenced in a study of post-analysis software for immune sequencing data. TCR beta libraries were prepared from cDNA with unique molecular identifiers. TCRdb passed the PCR reads through MiXCR, listing each CDR3 protein once. The sample has hundreds of thousands of distinct CDR3 sequences, around 53% seen once. Whole-study results and caveats: When patients were compared with controls, about five TRBV segments were more frequent, TRBV5-6, TRBV5-1 and TRBV20-1 among them.

Antigen specificity for these receptors is unknown. Material: blood. These TCRs come from a girl under 18 with multiple sclerosis.

A single count supports this clonotype. This chain connects TRBV19 to TRBJ1-5; D uncertain. Germline assignment: CDR1 LNHDA and CDR2 SQIVND (reference sequence). This CDR3 comprises 15 residues. Trimming cost V 2 bases and J 2 bases, with 10 bases left between them. The CDR3 DNA sequence: TGTGCCAGTAGTATAAGCTGGGAAGGCAATCAGCCCCAGCATTTT. Encoded protein: CASSISWEGNQPQHF.

In its sample, this clonotype was seen a few times. The rearrangement uses TRBV7-6 and TRBJ2-7, with TRBD2 identical over 11 bases. The CDR3 loop spans 14 amino acids. Germline V lookup: CDR1 SGHVS, CDR2 FNYEAQ. V was clipped by 4 bases and J by 5 bases; unmatched bases: 4. The CDR3 bases are TGTGCCAGCAGCTCGACTAGCGGGGTGGACGAGCAGTACTTC. Translating it yields CASSSTSGVDEQYF.

This clonotype has just one count. This chain links TRBV9 with TRBJ2-2; 13 bases align to TRBD2. The germline gives CDR1 SGDLS, CDR2 YYNGEE. CDR3 size: 16 residues. After removal of 4 bases from V and 7 bases from J, the junction contained 7 bases not matched to a gene. CDR3 sequence: CASSTRTSGSVGELFF. The CDR3 DNA sequence: TGTGCCAGCAGCACCAGGACTAGCGGGAGCGTCGGGGAGCTGTTTTTT.

This rearrangement joins TRBV29-1 to TRBJ2-5; no clear D gene. V shed 1 base and J shed 0 bases, with 18 bases lying between them. There are 17 residues in the CDR3. Germline V lookup: CDR1 SQVTM, CDR2 ANQGSEA. The CDR3 coding sequence is TGCAGCGTTGAAGGCCTAAGCGACATGCGCCACCAAGAGACCCAGTACTTC. Amino acid sequence: CSVEGLSDMRHQETQYF.

The chain uses TRBV27 and TRBJ2-1; D gene ambiguous. The CDR3 consists of 15 residues. Germline CDR1 MNHEY, CDR2 SMNVEV (reference sequence). Trimming took off 7 bases at V and 2 bases at J, with 15 bases between the two ends. This chain's CDR3 is CASKAAGHTYNEQFF. The DNA for the CDR3 is TGTGCCAGCAAGGCGGCCGGTCATACCTACAATGAGCAGTTCTTC.

The rearrangement links TRBV12-5 to TRBJ2-1, with TRBD2 matching 7 bases. The CDR3 contains 13 residues. V shed 5 bases, J shed 6 bases, and the junction held 4 bases outside the gene matches. Germline CDR1 is LGHNT and CDR2 is FRNRAP. The CDR3 region is CASGRRLANEQFF. CDR3 coding DNA: TGTGCTAGTGGTCGTCGACTAGCCAATGAGCAGTTCTTC. Using reference TRBV12-5 and TRBJ2-1 for the parts outside the CDR3, the full variable domain is DARVTQTPRHKVTEMGQEVTMRCQPILGHNTVFWYRQTMMQGLELLAYFRNRAPLDDSGMPKDRFSAEMPDATLATLKIQPSEPRDSAVYFCASGRRLANEQFFGPGTRLTVL.

The chain joins TRBV12-5 to TRBJ2-3; 12 positions match TRBD2. J gave up 6 bases and V 2 bases, and 15 bases lay outside the gene matches. The V gene's germline CDR1 is LGHNT and CDR2 FRNRAP. The length of the CDR3 is 19 residues. As DNA, the CDR3 is TGTGCTAGTGGTTTGCCTATCACTAGCGGGAGGCCCCGTGGGGATACGCAGTATTTT. Translated: CASGLPITSGRPRGDTQYF.

This clonotype was picked up a small number of times. V usage is TRBV5-1 and J usage is TRBJ2-7; 14 nucleotides match TRBD2. V lost 4 bases and J lost 6; bases outside the gene matches: 9. The CDR3 length is 16 residues. The germline gives CDR1 SGHRS, CDR2 YFSETQ. In DNA, the CDR3 is TGCGCCAGCAGCCTGGGACTAGCGGGAGTTATGGGCGAGCAGTACTTC. Residues: CASSLGLAGVMGEQYF.

The gene calls are TRBV12-3 or TRBV12-4 and TRBJ1-1; D unresolved. Trimming removed 6 bases at V and 2 bases at J, with 19 bases between. This CDR3 spans 16 amino acids. The chain's CDR3 is CASRRPKDDLNTEAFF. CDR3 DNA sequence: TGTGCCAGCAGGCGCCCTAAAGACGATCTCAACACTGAAGCTTTCTTT.

This clonotype has just a few counts. CDR3 DNA: TGCAGCGTTGAAGGCAGGGGCAATAACTATGGCTACACCTTC. Residues: CSVEGRGNNYGYTF. V usage is TRBV29-1 and J usage is TRBJ1-2; a possible D gene is TRBD1 (6 bases). Germline-derived CDR1 and CDR2 are SQVTM and ANQGSEA. The V and J ends lost 1 base and 1 base respectively, with 10 bases between them. The CDR3 sequence is 14 residues long. The full variable domain, with the rest looked up from reference TRBV29-1 and TRBJ1-2, is SAVISQKPSRDICQRGTSLTIQCQVDSQVTMMFWYRQQPGQSLTLIATANQGSEATYESGFVIDKFPISRPNLTFSTLTVSNMSPEDSSIYLCSVEGRGNNYGYTFGSGTRLTVV.

The chain carries TRBV12-5 and TRBJ2-1, with D perhaps assigned TRBD1 or TRBD2 (7 bases each). The end of the DNA aligns better with TRBJ2-7, so the J call may be wrong. There are 18 residues in the CDR3. CDR1 is LGHNT and CDR2 is FRNRAP in the germline V gene. CDR3 sequence: CASGLRGRGLLILNEQYF. CDR3 DNA sequence: TGTGCTAGTGGTTTAAGGGGGAGGGGGCTTTTAATTTTAAATGAGCAGTACTTC.

The V gene is TRBV12-3 or TRBV12-4, the J gene TRBJ1-2; D might be TRBD1 (6 bases). The V gene lost 7 bases and the J gene lost 6 bases, with 27 bases spanning the gap. The CDR3 sequence is 17 residues long. The CDR3 here is CASTFMKATGIHHGYTF. CDR3 sequence (DNA): TGTGCCAGCACCTTTATGAAAGCGACAGGAATTCACCATGGCTACACCTTC.

The chain links TRBV7-3 to TRBJ2-2, with D possibly being TRBD1 (7 bases). Trimming removed 0 bases from V and 8 bases from J, with 13 bases in between. This CDR3 has 15 residues. Germline V gene sequence: CDR1 SGHTA, CDR2 FQGTGA. CDR3 sequence (DNA): TGTGCCAGCAGCTTAACATCAGGGGGGTCTGGGGAGCTGTTTTTT. Protein: CASSLTSGGSGELFF.

The rearrangement joins TRBV20-1 to TRBJ1-2; 10 nucleotides match TRBD1. V gave up 0 bases and J gave up 5 bases; unmatched junction bases: 3. CDR1 DFQATT and CDR2 SNEGSKA come from the germline V gene (reference sequence). The CDR3 is 14 amino acids. In DNA form, the CDR3 reads TGCAGTGCTAGAGAAGGGACAGGGGCTTATGGCTACACCTTC. It yields the protein CSAREGTGAYGYTF.

This clonotype came up a few times. The J gene is TRBJ2-7, the V gene TRBV29-1, with TRBD2 identical over 7 bases. The CDR3 spans 13 residues. The germline V gene encodes CDR1 SQVTM and CDR2 ANQGSEA. The V segment lost 4 bases and the J segment 4 bases; nucleotides outside the gene matches: 7. The CDR3: CSVGGGEVYEQYF. The CDR3 DNA reads as TGCAGCGTTGGGGGAGGGGAGGTATACGAGCAGTACTTC.

The chain employs TRBV7-3 and TRBJ2-1; 7 bases agree with TRBD2. The V gene end was trimmed by 2 bases and the J gene end by 2 bases; junction bases not matched to a gene: 3. The CDR3 is made up of 15 amino acids. The germline gives CDR1 SGHTA, CDR2 FQGTGA. Here the CDR3 DNA reads TGTGCCAGCAGCTTATGGGGGGGACCCTACAATGAGCAGTTCTTC. Translated, it gives CASSLWGGPYNEQFF.

V and J are TRBV6-5 and TRBJ1-2; D unclear. The CDR3 totals 14 residues. The ends were cut back, 0 bases at V and 4 bases at J, with 9 bases in the middle. The germline CDR1 and CDR2 sequences are MNHEY and SVGAGI. The CDR3 spells CASSYSIKSYGYTF. DNA of the CDR3: TGTGCCAGCAGTTACTCGATCAAGTCCTATGGCTACACCTTC.

The chain uses TRBV20-1 and TRBJ2-5; D is tentatively TRBD1 or TRBD2 (5 bases each). The DNA end lines up better with TRBJ2-7; the J call may be wrong. Germline values: CDR1 DFQATT, CDR2 SNEGSKA (reference sequence). The CDR3 extends over 13 amino acids. CDR3 nucleotides: TGCAGTGCCCCAGGGACGGACGCCTACGAGCAGTACTTC. Protein product: CSAPGTDAYEQYF.

A single count supports this clonotype. Compared with germline, one end of the junction differs, possibly owing to a read error. The chain uses TRBV4-1 and TRBJ1-6, with D possibly matching TRBD1 (6 bases). The CDR3 sequence is 14 residues long. CDR1 MGHRA and CDR2 YSYEKL come from the germline V gene. The CDR3 DNA reads as TGCGCCAGCAGCCAAGAACAGGGTGGCACACCCCCCCACTTT. Translation: CASSQEQGGTPPHF.

The J gene is TRBJ1-2, the V gene TRBV2, with a possible D match to TRBD1 (5 bases). The germline V and J ends were trimmed by 7 bases and 3 bases, with 12 bases remaining between them. The length of the CDR3 is 13 residues. Germline lookup yields CDR1 SNHLY and CDR2 FYNNEI. The CDR3 loop reads CASIDSSHYGYTF. The CDR3 nucleotides read TGTGCCAGCATCGACAGTAGTCACTATGGCTACACCTTC. Full variable domain (outside the CDR3, taken from reference TRBV2 and TRBJ1-2): EPEVTQTPSHQVTQMGQEVILRCVPISNHLYFYWYRQILGQKVEFLVSFYNNEISEKSEIFDDQFSVERPDGSNFTLKIRSTKLEDSAMYFCASIDSSHYGYTFGSGTRLTVV.